This TCR beta chain appears in the sequencing data of a study of shared clonotypes between healthy human individuals. The CDR3 has 14 residues. V shed 2 bases and J shed 3 bases, with 8 bases lying between them. Germline CDR1 reads KGHSH; CDR2 reads LQKENI. Under the authors' procedure: ImmunoSEQ only sent back junction sequences with no quality scores, so filtering was done differently. TCRdb's table, derived via immunoSEQ multiplex PCR, lists solely in-frame clones and lacks some. The DNA gave D and trimming, while V, J and clone size come from that table. The sample lists over 400,000 clones, about 72% occurring once.

The sequenced sample consisted of PBMCs. The chain has TRBV18 and TRBJ2-1; D perhaps matches TRBD1 (6 bases). This clonotype originated in a middle-aged woman in good health. Some clones in this sample may be carry-over from other donors' samples. The CDR3 protein is CASSPWTDYNEQFF. The CDR3 nucleotides read TGTGCCAGCTCACCATGGACAGACTACAATGAGCAGTTCTTC.